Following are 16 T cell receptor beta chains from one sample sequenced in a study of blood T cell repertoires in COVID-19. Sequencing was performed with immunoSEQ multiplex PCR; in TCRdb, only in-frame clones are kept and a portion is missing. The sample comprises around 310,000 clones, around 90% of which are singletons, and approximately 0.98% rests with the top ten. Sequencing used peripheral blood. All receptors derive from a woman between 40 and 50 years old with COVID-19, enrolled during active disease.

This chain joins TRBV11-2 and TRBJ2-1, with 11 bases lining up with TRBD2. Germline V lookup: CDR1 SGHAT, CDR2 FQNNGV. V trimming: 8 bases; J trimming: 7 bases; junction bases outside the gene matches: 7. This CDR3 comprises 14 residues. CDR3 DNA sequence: TGTGCCAGCGCCGTCACTAGCGGGAGAAATGAGCAGTTCTTC. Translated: CASAVTSGRNEQFF.

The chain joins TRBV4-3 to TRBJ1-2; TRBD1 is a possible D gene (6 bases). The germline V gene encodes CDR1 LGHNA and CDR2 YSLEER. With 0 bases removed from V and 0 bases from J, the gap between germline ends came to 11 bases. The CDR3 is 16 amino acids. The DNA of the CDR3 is TGCGCCAGCAGCCAAGATGGGGCAGGGGCTAACTATGGCTACACCTTC. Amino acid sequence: CASSQDGAGANYGYTF.

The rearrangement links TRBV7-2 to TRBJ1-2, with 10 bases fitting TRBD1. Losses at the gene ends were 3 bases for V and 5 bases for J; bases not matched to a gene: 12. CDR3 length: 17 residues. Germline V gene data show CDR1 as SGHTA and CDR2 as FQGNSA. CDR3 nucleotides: TGTGCCAGCAGCTTGACAGGGGGCCTCTCTTTCTTGTATGGCTACACCTTC. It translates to CASSLTGGLSFLYGYTF. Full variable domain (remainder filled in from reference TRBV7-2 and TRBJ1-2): GAGVSQSPSNKVTEKGKDVELRCDPISGHTALYWYRQSLGQGLEFLIYFQGNSAPDKSGLPSDRFSAERTGGSVSTLTIQRTQQEDSAVYLCASSLTGGLSFLYGYTFGSGTRLTVV.

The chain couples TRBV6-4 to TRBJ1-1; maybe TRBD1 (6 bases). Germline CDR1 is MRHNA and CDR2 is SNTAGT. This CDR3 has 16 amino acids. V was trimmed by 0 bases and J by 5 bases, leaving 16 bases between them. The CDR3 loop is CASSDSPTGSWTEAFF. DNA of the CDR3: TGTGCCAGCAGTGACTCGCCGACAGGAAGCTGGACTGAAGCTTTCTTT.

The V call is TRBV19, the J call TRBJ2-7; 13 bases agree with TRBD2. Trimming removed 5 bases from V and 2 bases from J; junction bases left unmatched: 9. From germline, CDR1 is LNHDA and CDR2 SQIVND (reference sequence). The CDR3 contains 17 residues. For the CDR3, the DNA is TGTGCCAGTAGTGGCGGACTAGCGGGAGAGGGGACCTACGAGCAGTACTTC. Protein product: CASSGGLAGEGTYEQYF.

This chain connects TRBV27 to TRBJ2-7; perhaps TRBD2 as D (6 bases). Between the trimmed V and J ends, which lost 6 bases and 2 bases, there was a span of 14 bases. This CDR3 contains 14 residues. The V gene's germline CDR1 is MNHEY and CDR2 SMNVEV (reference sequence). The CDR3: CASREAGTAYEQYF. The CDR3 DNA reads TGTGCCAGCAGGGAAGCGGGTACCGCCTACGAGCAGTACTTC.

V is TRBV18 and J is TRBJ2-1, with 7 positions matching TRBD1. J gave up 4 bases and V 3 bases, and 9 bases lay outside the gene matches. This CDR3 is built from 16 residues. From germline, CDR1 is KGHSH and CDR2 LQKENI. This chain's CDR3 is CASSPIDRATYNEQFF. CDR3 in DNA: TGTGCCAGCTCACCTATAGACAGGGCAACTTACAATGAGCAGTTCTTC.

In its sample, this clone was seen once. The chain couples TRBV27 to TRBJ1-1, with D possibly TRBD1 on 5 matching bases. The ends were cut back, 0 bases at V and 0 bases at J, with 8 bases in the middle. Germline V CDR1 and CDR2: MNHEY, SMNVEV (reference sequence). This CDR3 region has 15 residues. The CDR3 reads CASSLSPGMNTEAFF. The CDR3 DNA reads TGTGCCAGCAGTTTATCGCCAGGGATGAACACTGAAGCTTTCTTT.

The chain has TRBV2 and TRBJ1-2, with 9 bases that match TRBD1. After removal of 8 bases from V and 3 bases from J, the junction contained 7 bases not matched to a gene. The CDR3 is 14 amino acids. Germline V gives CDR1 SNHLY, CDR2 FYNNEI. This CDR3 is CASRGQGVYYGYTF. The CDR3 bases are TGTGCCAGCCGGGGACAGGGAGTTTACTATGGCTACACCTTC.

In DNA, the CDR3 is TGCGCCAGCAGCCAAGAACGCATCCTTGCCGGGTTCTATGGCTACACCTTC. Its protein product is CASSQERILAGFYGYTF. The gene calls are TRBV4-1 and TRBJ1-2, with D unclear. V shed 0 bases and J shed 4 bases, with 18 bases lying between them. Germline V CDR1 and CDR2: MGHRA, YSYEKL. This CDR3 is built from 17 residues.

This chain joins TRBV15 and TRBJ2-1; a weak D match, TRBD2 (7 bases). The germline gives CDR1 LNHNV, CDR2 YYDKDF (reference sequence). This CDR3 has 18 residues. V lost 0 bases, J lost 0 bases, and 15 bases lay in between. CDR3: CATSRDRGGPSSYNEQFF. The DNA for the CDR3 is TGTGCCACCAGCAGAGATAGGGGGGGCCCTAGCTCCTACAATGAGCAGTTCTTC.

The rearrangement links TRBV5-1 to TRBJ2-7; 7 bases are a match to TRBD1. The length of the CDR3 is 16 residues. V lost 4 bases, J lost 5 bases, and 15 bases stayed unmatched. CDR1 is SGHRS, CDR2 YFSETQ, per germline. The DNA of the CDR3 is TGCGCCAGCAGCCCCTTCGGACAGGAAGGTTCGGACGAGCAGTACTTC. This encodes CASSPFGQEGSDEQYF.

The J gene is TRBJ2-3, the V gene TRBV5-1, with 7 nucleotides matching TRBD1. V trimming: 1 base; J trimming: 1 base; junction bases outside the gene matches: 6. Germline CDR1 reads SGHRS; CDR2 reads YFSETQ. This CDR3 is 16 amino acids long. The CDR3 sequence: CASSLTRTGGTDTQYF. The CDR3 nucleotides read TGCGCCAGCAGCTTGACCAGGACAGGAGGCACAGATACGCAGTATTTT.

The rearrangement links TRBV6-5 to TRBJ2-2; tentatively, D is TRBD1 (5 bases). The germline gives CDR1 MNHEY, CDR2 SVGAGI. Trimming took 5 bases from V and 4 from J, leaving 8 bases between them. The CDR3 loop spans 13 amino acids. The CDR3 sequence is CASSRQSTGELFF. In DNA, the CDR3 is TGTGCCAGCAGTCGACAGAGCACCGGGGAGCTGTTTTTT.

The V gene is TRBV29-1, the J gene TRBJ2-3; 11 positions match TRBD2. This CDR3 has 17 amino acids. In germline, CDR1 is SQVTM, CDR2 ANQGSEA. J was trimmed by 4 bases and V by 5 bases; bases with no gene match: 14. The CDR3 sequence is CSVPAGKTSGGSDTQYF. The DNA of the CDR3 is TGCAGCGTTCCGGCTGGGAAAACTAGCGGGGGATCAGATACGCAGTATTTT.

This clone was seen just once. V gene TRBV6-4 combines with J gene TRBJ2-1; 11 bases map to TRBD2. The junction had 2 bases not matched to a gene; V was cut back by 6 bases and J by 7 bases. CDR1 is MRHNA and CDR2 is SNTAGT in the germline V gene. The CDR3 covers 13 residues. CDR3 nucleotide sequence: TGTGCCAGCAGAGGGACTAGCGGAAATGAGCAGTTCTTC. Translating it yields CASRGTSGNEQFF.